This T cell receptor beta chain stems from a study of beta chain features in type 1 diabetes. Sorted populations were all over 95% pure. General study findings and limits: All four CD4+ subsets of Type 1 diabetes patients contained TCRB CDR3s that were moderately but significantly shorter.

This clone was seen only a few times. Its antigen is unknown. Of the isolated RNA, all was reverse transcribed, and so the sequenced material was expressed TCRB transcripts. TCRdb's table, derived via immunoSEQ multiplex PCR, lists solely in-frame clones and lacks some. The sample consists of fewer than 55,000 clones, roughly 41% of them appearing once. J lost 3 bases, V lost 2 bases, and 2 bases had no gene match. Germline loops: CDR1 ENHRY, CDR2 SYGVKD. The CDR3 covers 15 residues. The sequence came from a man in his thirties or forties with type 1 diabetes. The gene calls are TRBV10-3 and TRBJ2-2; 8 bases line up with TRBD1. Sequenced input: Tregs from blood. The CDR3 region has the DNA TGTGCCATCAGTGAGGGACAGGGCGACACCGGGGAGCTGTTTTTT. It is translated as CAISEGQGDTGELFF.